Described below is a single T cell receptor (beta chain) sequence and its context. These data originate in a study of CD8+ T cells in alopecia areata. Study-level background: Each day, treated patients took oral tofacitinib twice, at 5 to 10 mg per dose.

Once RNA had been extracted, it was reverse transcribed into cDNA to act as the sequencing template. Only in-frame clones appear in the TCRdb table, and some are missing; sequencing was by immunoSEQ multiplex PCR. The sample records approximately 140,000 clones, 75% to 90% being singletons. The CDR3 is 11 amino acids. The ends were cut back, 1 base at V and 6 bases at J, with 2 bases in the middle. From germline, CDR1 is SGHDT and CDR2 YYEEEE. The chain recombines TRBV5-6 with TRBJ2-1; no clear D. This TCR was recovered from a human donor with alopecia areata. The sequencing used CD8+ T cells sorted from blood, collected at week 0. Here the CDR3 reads CASSLSNEQFF. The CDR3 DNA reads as TGTGCCAGCAGCTTGAGCAATGAGCAGTTCTTC.